This T cell receptor beta chain was identified during a study of blood T cell repertoires in COVID-19. For the study at large: Acute and convalescent COVID-19 specimens originated in the United States, Italy and Spain. The analysed material was cDNA or gDNA that came from T cells, B-cell-depleted T cells, or PBMCs.

In the study's own analysis: Reference gene primers were amplified, and this amplification served to estimate nucleated cell counts. The assay was immunoSEQ multiplex PCR, and TCRdb's table has in-frame clones only and misses some. V and J calls and clone size are copied from that table; D and trimming were computed from the DNA. The profile shows some 90,000 clones, roughly 85% of them singletons. V shed 4 bases, J shed 4 bases, and the junction held 6 bases outside the gene matches. Germline-derived CDR1 and CDR2 are SEHNR and FQNEAQ (reference sequence). CDR3 length: 14 residues. Seattle patient enrollment occurred during active infection, with longitudinal follow-up thereafter.

The specimen sequenced was peripheral blood. The receptor was derived from a woman aged 55 to 70 with COVID-19, enrolled during active disease. The genes are TRBV7-9 and TRBJ1-2; 7 positions match TRBD1. The chain's CDR3 is CASSSGTAAYGYTF. The CDR3 nucleotides are TGTGCCAGCAGCTCGGGGACAGCCGCCTATGGCTACACCTTC.